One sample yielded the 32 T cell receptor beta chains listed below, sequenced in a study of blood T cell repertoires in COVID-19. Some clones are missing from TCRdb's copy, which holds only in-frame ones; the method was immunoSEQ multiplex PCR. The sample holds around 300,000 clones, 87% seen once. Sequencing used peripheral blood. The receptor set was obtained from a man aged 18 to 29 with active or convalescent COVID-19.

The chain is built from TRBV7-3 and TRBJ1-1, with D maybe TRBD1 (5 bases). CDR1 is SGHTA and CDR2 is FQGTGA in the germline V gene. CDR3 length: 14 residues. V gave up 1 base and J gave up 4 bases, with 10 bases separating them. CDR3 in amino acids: CASSLNRGSTEAFF. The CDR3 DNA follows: TGTGCCAGCAGCTTAAATCGGGGGAGCACTGAAGCTTTCTTT.

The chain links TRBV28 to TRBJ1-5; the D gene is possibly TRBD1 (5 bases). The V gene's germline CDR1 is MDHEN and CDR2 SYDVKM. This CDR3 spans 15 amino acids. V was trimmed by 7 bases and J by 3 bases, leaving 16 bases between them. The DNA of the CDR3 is TGTGCCAGCAACCACCACTCAGGGTCCAATCAGCCCCAGCATTTT. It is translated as CASNHHSGSNQPQHF.

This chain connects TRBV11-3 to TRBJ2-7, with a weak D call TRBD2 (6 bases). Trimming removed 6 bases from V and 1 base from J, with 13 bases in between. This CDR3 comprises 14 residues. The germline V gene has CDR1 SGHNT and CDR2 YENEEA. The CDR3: CASSKNGGSYEQYF. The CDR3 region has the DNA TGTGCCAGCAGTAAAAATGGAGGGTCCTACGAGCAGTACTTC.

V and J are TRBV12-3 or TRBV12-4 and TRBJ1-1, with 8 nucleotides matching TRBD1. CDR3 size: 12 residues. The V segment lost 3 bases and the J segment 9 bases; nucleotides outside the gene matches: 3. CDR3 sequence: CASSFTGGKAFF. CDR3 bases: TGTGCCAGCAGTTTTACAGGGGGGAAAGCTTTCTTT.

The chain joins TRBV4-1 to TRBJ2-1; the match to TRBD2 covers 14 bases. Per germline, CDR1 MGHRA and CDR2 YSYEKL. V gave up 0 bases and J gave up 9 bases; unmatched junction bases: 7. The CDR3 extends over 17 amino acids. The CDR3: CASSQELGLAGGGEQFF. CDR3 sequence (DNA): TGCGCCAGCAGCCAAGAATTAGGACTAGCGGGAGGAGGTGAGCAGTTCTTC.

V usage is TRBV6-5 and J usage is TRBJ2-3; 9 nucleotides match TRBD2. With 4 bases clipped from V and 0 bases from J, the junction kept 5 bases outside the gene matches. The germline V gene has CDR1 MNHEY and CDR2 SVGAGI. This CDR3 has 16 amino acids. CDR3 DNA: TGTGCCAGCAGTTTTCGACTAGCGGCTAGCACAGATACGCAGTATTTT. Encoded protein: CASSFRLAASTDTQYF.

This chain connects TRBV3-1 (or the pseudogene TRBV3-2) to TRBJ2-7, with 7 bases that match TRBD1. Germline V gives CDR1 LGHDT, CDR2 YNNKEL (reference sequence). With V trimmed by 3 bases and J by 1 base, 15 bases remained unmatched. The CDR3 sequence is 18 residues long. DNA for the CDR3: TGTGCCAGCAGCCACACGGACCGAGGCGCGACAGGGTCCTACGAGCAGTACTTC. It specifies CASSHTDRGATGSYEQYF.

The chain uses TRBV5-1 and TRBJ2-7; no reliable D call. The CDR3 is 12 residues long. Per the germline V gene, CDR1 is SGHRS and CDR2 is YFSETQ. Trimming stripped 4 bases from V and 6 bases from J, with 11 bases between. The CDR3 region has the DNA TGCGCCAGCAGCCCCACGGGTGGCGAGCAGTACTTC. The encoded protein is CASSPTGGEQYF.

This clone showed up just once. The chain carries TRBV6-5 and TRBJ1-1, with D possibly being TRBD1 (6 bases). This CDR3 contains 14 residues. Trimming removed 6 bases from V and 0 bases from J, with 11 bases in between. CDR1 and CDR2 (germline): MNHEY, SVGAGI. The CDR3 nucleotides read TGTGCCAGCAGGGGGACAACAATGAACACTGAAGCTTTCTTT. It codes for CASRGTTMNTEAFF.

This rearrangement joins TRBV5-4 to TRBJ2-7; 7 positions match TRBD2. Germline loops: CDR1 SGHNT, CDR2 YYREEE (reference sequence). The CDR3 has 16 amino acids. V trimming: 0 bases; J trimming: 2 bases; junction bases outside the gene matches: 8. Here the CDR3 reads CASSLGRERDPYEQYF. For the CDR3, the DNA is TGTGCCAGCAGCTTGGGACGGGAGCGGGACCCCTACGAGCAGTACTTC. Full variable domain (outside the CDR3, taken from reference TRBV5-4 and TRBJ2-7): ETGVTQSPTHLIKTRGQQVTLRCSSQSGHNTVSWYQQALGQGPQFIFQYYREEENGRGNFPPRFSGLQFPNYSSELNVNALELDDSALYLCASSLGRERDPYEQYFGPGTRLTVT.

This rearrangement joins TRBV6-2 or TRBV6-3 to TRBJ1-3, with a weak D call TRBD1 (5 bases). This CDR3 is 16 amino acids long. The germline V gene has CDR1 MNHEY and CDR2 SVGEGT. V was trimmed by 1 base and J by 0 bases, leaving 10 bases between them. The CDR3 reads CASSYWGLFSGNTIYF. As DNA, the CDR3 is TGTGCCAGCAGTTACTGGGGACTCTTCTCTGGAAACACCATATATTTT.

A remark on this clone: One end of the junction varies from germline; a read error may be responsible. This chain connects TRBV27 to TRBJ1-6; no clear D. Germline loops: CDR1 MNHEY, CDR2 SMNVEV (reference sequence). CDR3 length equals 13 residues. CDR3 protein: CASSLSRSSPFHF. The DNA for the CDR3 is TGTGCCAGCAGTTTATCGCGAAGCTCACCCTTCCACTTT.

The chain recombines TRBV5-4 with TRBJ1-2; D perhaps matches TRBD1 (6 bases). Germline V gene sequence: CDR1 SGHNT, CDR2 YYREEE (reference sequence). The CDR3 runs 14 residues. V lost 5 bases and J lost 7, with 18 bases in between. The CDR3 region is CASRGIGGIGGYTF. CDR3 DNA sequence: TGTGCCAGCAGAGGAATTGGGGGCATTGGTGGCTACACCTTC.

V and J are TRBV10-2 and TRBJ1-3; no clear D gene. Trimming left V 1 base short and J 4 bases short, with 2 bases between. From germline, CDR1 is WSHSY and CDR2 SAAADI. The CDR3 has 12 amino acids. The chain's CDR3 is CASSELGNTIYF. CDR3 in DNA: TGCGCCAGCAGTGAGTTAGGAAACACCATATATTTT.

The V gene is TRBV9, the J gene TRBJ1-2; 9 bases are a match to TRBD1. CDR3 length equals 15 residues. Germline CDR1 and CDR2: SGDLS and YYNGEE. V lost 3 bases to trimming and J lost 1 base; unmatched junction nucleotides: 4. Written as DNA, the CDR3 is TGTGCCAGCAGCGCCAGACAGGGGGTTAACTATGGCTACACCTTC. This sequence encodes CASSARQGVNYGYTF.

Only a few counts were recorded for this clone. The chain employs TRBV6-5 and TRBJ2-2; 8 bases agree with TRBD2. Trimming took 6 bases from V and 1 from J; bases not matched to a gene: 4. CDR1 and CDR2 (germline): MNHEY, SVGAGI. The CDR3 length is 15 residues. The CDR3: CASRKAGENTGELFF. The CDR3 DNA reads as TGTGCCAGCAGAAAAGCGGGAGAGAACACCGGGGAGCTGTTTTTT.

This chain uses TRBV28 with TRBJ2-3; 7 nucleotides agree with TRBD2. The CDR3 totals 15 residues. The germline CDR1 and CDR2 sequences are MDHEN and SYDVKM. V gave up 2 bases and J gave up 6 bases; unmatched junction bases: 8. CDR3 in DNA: TGTGCCAGCAGTTTAGCGGGAGAAGGGGATGATACGCAGTATTTT. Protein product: CASSLAGEGDDTQYF. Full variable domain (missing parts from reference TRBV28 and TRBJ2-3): DVKVTQSSRYLVKRTGEKVFLECVQDMDHENMFWYRQDPGLGLRLIYFSYDVKMKEKGDIPEGYSVSREKKERFSLILESASTNQTSMYLCASSLAGEGDDTQYFGPGTRLTVL.

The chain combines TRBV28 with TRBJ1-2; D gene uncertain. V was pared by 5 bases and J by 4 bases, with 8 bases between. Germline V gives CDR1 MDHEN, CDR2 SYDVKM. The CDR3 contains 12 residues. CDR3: CASSNGVYGYTF. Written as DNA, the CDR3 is TGTGCCAGCAGTAACGGGGTCTATGGCTACACCTTC.

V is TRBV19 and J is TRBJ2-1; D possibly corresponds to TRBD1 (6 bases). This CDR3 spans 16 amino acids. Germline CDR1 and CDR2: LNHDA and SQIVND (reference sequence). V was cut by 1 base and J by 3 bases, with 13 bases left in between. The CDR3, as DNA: TGTGCCAGTAGTATAGGTGGTTGGGGGCGCTACAATGAGCAGTTCTTC. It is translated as CASSIGGWGRYNEQFF.

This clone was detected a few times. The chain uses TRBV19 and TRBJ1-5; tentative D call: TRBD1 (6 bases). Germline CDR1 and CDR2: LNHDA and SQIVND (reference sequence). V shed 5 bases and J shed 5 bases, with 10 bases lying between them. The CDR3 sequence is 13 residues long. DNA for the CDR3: TGTGCCAGTAGTGTAGGACAGCATCAGCCCCAGCATTTT. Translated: CASSVGQHQPQHF.

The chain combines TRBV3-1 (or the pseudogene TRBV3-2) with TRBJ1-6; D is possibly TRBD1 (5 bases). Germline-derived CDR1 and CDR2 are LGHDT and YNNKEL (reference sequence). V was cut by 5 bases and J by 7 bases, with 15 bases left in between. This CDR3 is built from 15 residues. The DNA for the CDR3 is TGTGCCAGCAGCAATTTAAGAAAGGGGAATTCACCCCTCCACTTT. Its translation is CASSNLRKGNSPLHF.

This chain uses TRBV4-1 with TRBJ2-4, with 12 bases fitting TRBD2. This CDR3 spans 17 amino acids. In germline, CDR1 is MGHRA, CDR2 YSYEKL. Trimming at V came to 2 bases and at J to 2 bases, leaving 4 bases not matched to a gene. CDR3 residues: CASSQPTSGSTKNIQYF. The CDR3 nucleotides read TGCGCCAGCAGCCAACCGACTAGCGGGAGCACCAAAAACATTCAGTACTTC.

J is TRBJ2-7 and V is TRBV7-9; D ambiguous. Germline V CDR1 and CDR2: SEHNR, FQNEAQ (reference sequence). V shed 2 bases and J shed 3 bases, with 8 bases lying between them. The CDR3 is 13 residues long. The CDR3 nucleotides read TGTGCCAGCAGCTTACCAACGGGCTACGAGCAGTACTTC. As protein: CASSLPTGYEQYF.

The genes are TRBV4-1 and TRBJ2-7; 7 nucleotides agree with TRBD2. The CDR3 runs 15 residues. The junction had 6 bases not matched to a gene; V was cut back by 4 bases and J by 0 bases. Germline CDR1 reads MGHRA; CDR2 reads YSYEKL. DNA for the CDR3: TGCGCCAGCAGCCTTACTAGCGACTCCTCCTACGAGCAGTACTTC. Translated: CASSLTSDSSYEQYF.

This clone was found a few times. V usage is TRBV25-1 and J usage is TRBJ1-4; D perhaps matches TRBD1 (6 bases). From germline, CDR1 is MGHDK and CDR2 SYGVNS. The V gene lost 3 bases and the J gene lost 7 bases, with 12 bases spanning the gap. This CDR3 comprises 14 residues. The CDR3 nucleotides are TGTGCCAGCAGTGACCCAGGGGTTGGTGAAAAACTGTTTTTT. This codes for CASSDPGVGEKLFF.

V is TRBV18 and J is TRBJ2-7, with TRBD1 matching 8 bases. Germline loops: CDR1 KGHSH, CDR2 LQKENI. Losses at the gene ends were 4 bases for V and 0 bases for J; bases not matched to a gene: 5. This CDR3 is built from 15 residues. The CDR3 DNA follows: TGTGCCAGCTCACTACGGACAGGGAGCTCCTACGAGCAGTACTTC. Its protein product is CASSLRTGSSYEQYF.

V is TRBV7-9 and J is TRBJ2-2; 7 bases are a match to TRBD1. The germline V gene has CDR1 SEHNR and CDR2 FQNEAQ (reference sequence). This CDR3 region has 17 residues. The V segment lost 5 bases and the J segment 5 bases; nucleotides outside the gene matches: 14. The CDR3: CASSIIGGGGSTGELFF. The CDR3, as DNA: TGTGCCAGCAGCATTATAGGGGGCGGAGGTTCAACCGGGGAGCTGTTTTTT.

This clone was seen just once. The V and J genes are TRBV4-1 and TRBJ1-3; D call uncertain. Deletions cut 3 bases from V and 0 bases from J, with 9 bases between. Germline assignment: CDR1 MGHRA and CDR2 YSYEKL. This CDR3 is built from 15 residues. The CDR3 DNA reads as TGCGCCAGCAGCCAGTACAAACACTCTGGAAACACCATATATTTT. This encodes CASSQYKHSGNTIYF.

The CDR3 sequence: CASSLQSGSVNEQFF. The CDR3 bases are TGTGCCAGCAGTTTACAGAGCGGGAGTGTCAATGAGCAGTTCTTC. The rearrangement links TRBV27 to TRBJ2-1, with 8 nucleotides matching TRBD2. V trimming: 2 bases; J trimming: 6 bases; junction bases outside the gene matches: 6. The germline CDR1 and CDR2 sequences are MNHEY and SMNVEV (reference sequence). This CDR3 has 15 residues.

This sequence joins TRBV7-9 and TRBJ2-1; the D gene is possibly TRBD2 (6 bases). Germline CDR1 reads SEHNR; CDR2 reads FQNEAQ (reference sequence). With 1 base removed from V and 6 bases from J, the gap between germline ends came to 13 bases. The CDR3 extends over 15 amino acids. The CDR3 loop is CASSLVGLASNEQFF. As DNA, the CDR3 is TGTGCCAGCAGCTTAGTCGGTCTAGCGAGCAATGAGCAGTTCTTC.

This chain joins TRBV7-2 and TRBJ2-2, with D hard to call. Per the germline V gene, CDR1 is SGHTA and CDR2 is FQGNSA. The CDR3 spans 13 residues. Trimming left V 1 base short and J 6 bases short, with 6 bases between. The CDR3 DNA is TGTGCCAGCAGCTTAGTCCCTGCCGGGGAGCTGTTTTTT. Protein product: CASSLVPAGELFF.

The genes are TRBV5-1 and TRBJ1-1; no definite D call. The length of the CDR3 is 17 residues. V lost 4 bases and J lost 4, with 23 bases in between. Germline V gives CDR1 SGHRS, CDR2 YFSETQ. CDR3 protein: CASSLKDPYTGVTEAFF. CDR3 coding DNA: TGCGCCAGCAGCCTGAAAGACCCCTACACCGGGGTCACTGAAGCTTTCTTT.